The TCR beta chain under discussion was sequenced for a study of shared T cell receptors in the human thymus. This clone was counted a single time. Deletions cut 1 base from V and 2 bases from J, with 11 bases between. CDR1 and CDR2 (germline): SGHAT, FQNNGV. There are 16 residues in the CDR3. Repertoires were generated with immunoSEQ multiplex PCR, while TCRdb's copy carries only in-frame clones and drops some. This table has 550,000 to 800,000 clones, 70% to 90% appearing once. These data are also associated with another study on human thymus T cells. That publication notes: Donation was from healthy Finnish infants who were having corrective surgery that addressed congenital heart defects. Resections that were taken during corrective heart surgery supplied the thymus tissue. Apparent skewing of V and J gene usage characterized both thymic and blood repertoires. Thymic repertoires from unrelated individuals overlapped highly, related research reported.

What was sequenced was thymocytes. The source of this sequence is a girl under two years old with a congenital heart defect. The chain links TRBV11-2 to TRBJ2-2; tentatively, D is TRBD1 (6 bases). The CDR3 loop reads CASSLVPGTNTGELFF. CDR3 sequence (DNA): TGTGCCAGCAGCTTAGTCCCAGGGACAAACACCGGGGAGCTGTTTTTT.